This T cell receptor (beta chain) was observed in a study of blood T cell repertoires in COVID-19. Study-wide context: From the United States, Italy and Spain came samples of acute and convalescent COVID-19.

Original analysis: Estimation of nucleated cell counts relied on the amplification of reference gene primers. The assay was immunoSEQ multiplex PCR, and TCRdb's table has in-frame clones only and misses some. That table furnishes V, J and clone size, whereas the DNA furnished D and trimming. The data hold more than 300,000 clones, with more than 85% observed a single time. The CDR3 is 14 amino acids. CDR1 ENHRY and CDR2 SYGVKD come from the germline V gene. The V gene lost 5 bases and the J gene lost 4 bases, with 12 bases spanning the gap. Researchers sorted participants into cohorts using their self-reported clinical history. It was within 2 weeks before study entry that exposed participants met a COVID-19 case.

This receptor was identified in a woman aged 25 to 45 who had been exposed to COVID-19. V usage is TRBV10-3 and J usage is TRBJ1-5, with D unresolved. Sequencing was performed on PBMCs or T cells enriched from blood (not recorded which). This chain's CDR3 is CAISRVGGNQPQHF. For the CDR3, the DNA is TGTGCCATCAGTAGGGTGGGAGGAAATCAGCCCCAGCATTTT.